The 21 T cell receptor beta chains given below trace back to one sample, sequenced in a study of OX40 agonist ivuxolimab in advanced cancers. The library was made by the immunoSEQ multiplex PCR assay. TCRdb took over this immuneACCESS table, retaining in-frame rearrangements with V and J assigned. Such tables are incomplete; in checked studies, under half of the missing clones stem from an unresolved V gene, and the remainder is unexplained. For this sample the table gives tens of thousands of clones, of which roughly 84% were detected only once. The ten largest clones add up to approximately 12% of the sample. Here the sequenced sample was CD4+ or CD8+ T cells sorted from blood, taken in a trial of the OX40 agonist ivuxolimab. Receptors originate from an adult with an advanced solid tumor such as melanoma, head and neck, liver or kidney cancer.

The chain is built from TRBV7-9 and TRBJ1-1; 11 bases agree with TRBD1. The CDR3 length is 14 residues. V shed 5 bases and J 3 bases; nucleotides not matched to a gene: 2. CDR1 is SEHNR and CDR2 is FQNEAQ in the germline V gene (reference sequence). CDR3 sequence reads: CASSGGQGDTEAFF. The CDR3 nucleotides are TGTGCCAGCAGCGGGGGACAGGGGGACACTGAAGCTTTCTTT.

The V call is TRBV6-5, the J call TRBJ1-2; D call uncertain. The V gene lost 0 bases and the J gene lost 5 bases, with 10 bases spanning the gap. CDR1 is MNHEY and CDR2 is SVGAGI in the germline V gene. The CDR3 extends over 14 amino acids. For the CDR3, the DNA is TGTGCCAGCAGTTACTCGCGCCGGGAGTATGGCTACACCTTC. It codes for CASSYSRREYGYTF.

This clone was detected a few times. V and J are TRBV19 and TRBJ1-5; D uncertain. Germline assignment: CDR1 LNHDA and CDR2 SQIVND (reference sequence). The CDR3 consists of 14 residues. The V gene lost 5 bases and the J gene lost 0 bases, with 8 bases spanning the gap. The CDR3 nucleotides are TGTGCCAGTAGTCGAGGGTATAGCAATCAGCCCCAGCATTTT. Its translation: CASSRGYSNQPQHF.

This clone has a single count. The genes are TRBV4-1 and TRBJ1-1, with 9 nucleotides matching TRBD1. The CDR3 has 16 residues. The junction had 12 bases not matched to a gene; V was cut back by 4 bases and J by 6 bases. Per germline, CDR1 MGHRA and CDR2 YSYEKL. CDR3 DNA sequence: TGCGCCAGCAGCCGAGGGACAGGGTACGGTTACGCTGAAGCTTTCTTT. Amino acid sequence: CASSRGTGYGYAEAFF.

The sample holds a few counts of this clone. This sequence joins TRBV28 and TRBJ1-2; weak D call: TRBD1 (5 bases). This CDR3 contains 12 residues. Trimming took 5 bases from V and 1 from J, leaving 5 bases between them. In germline, CDR1 is MDHEN, CDR2 SYDVKM. The CDR3 region has the DNA TGTGCCAGCAGTGACAGTAACTATGGCTACACCTTC. This codes for CASSDSNYGYTF.

This clone was observed a handful of times. The chain employs TRBV18 and TRBJ1-2, with 8 bases fitting TRBD1. The trim removed 6 bases at V and 5 bases at J, leaving 11 bases unmatched. CDR1 and CDR2 (germline): KGHSH, LQKENI. CDR3 length: 15 amino acids. CDR3 DNA: TGTGCCAGCTCGACTAGGACAGGGTCCCAGTATGGCTACACCTTC. Its translation: CASSTRTGSQYGYTF.

This chain joins TRBV5-1 and TRBJ2-7; TRBD2 matches at 15 bases. In germline, CDR1 is SGHRS, CDR2 YFSETQ. The CDR3 covers 19 residues. J was trimmed by 3 bases and V by 0 bases; bases with no gene match: 10. CDR3 region: CASSLGLGLAGGKDYEQYF. For the CDR3, the DNA is TGCGCCAGCAGCTTGGGCTTGGGACTAGCGGGAGGAAAGGACTACGAGCAGTACTTC.

The chain links TRBV18 to TRBJ1-3, with 8 bases fitting TRBD1. Looked up from germline, CDR1 is KGHSH and CDR2 is LQKENI. J gave up 0 bases and V 3 bases, and 4 bases lay outside the gene matches. CDR3 length equals 16 residues. The CDR3 nucleotides read TGTGCCAGCTCACCGGGACAGGCGGGCTCTGGAAACACCATATATTTT. Translation: CASSPGQAGSGNTIYF. The full variable domain, completed using reference TRBV18 and TRBJ1-3, is NAGVMQNPRHLVRRRGQEARLRCSPMKGHSHVYWYRQLPEEGLKFMVYLQKENIIDESGMPKERFSAEFPKEGPSILRIQQVVRGDSAAYFCASSPGQAGSGNTIYFGEGSWLTVV.

The rearrangement joins TRBV6-1 to TRBJ1-2, with D possibly being TRBD1 (6 bases). Germline loops: CDR1 MNHNS, CDR2 SASEGT. CDR3 length equals 13 residues. With 6 bases removed from V and 5 bases from J, the gap between germline ends came to 13 bases. CDR3 in amino acids: CASRLGTHYGYTF. As DNA, the CDR3 is TGTGCCAGCAGGTTAGGGACACATTATGGCTACACCTTC.

The V gene is TRBV19, the J gene TRBJ2-7, with 7 bases aligning to TRBD1. Germline trimming cut 6 bases from V and 2 bases from J; bases unmatched to any gene: 7. Germline V gene lookup returns CDR1 LNHDA and CDR2 SQIVND (reference sequence). The CDR3 spans 14 residues. The CDR3 region has the DNA TGTGCCAGTAGCATGGGACAGAGAGCCTACGAGCAGTACTTC. Translation gives CASSMGQRAYEQYF.

The chain uses TRBV15 and TRBJ2-7; 10 nucleotides match TRBD1. The trim removed 5 bases at V and 2 bases at J, leaving 6 bases unmatched. This CDR3 contains 15 residues. Germline V lookup: CDR1 LNHNV, CDR2 YYDKDF (reference sequence). In DNA form, the CDR3 reads TGTGCCACCAGCCTTGGACAGGGGGGGCCCTACGAGCAGTACTTC. Amino acid sequence: CATSLGQGGPYEQYF.

This chain joins TRBV30 and TRBJ1-1; the match to TRBD1 covers 8 bases. Germline V CDR1 and CDR2: GTSNPN, SVGIG (reference sequence). The CDR3 is made up of 14 amino acids. The trim removed 5 bases at V and 4 bases at J, leaving 9 bases unmatched. The CDR3 DNA reads TGTGCCTGGGGAGGACAGGGTTTTGGCACTGAAGCTTTCTTT. This gives the protein CAWGGQGFGTEAFF.

The genes are TRBV5-8 and TRBJ1-6, with D tentatively TRBD1 (6 bases). The CDR3 runs 14 residues. CDR1 and CDR2 (germline): SGHTS, YDEGEE. Trimming pared 3 bases from V and 7 bases from J, leaving 11 bases between. For the CDR3, the DNA is TGTGCCAGCAGCTGGCGGGGGCGAAATTCACCCCTCCACTTT. Amino acids: CASSWRGRNSPLHF.

This chain connects TRBV21-1 to TRBJ2-1; the D call of TRBD1 is as the table states it, not checked on the DNA. TRBV21-1 represents a pseudogene. The CDR3 runs 20 residues. CDR3 sequence: CASSKVIRDRGLSSYNEQFF. In DNA, the CDR3 is TGTGCCAGCAGCAAAGTTATCCGGGACAGGGGTCTCAGCTCCTACAATGAGCAGTTCTTC.

By sample fraction, this clone is medium-sized. The V call is TRBV6-4, the J call TRBJ2-3; no reliable D call. The CDR3 is 13 amino acids. The V gene's germline CDR1 is MRHNA and CDR2 SNTAGT. The V gene lost 0 bases and the J gene lost 2 bases, with 3 bases spanning the gap. DNA for the CDR3: TGTGCCAGCAGTGACTCGGACACAGATACGCAGTATTTT. As protein: CASSDSDTDTQYF.

The CDR3 protein is CASSEVGGFYEQYF. CDR3 bases: TGTGCCAGCAGTGAGGTTGGCGGTTTTTACGAGCAGTACTTC. The chain joins TRBV6-1 to TRBJ2-7; D unresolved. The CDR3 is 14 amino acids. Looked up from germline, CDR1 is MNHNS and CDR2 is SASEGT. Trimming shortened V by 3 bases and J by 4 bases, and 13 bases separated the two germline ends.

In its sample, this clone was seen a few times. This rearrangement joins TRBV6-5 to TRBJ2-5, with 10 bases fitting TRBD1. Germline values: CDR1 MNHEY, CDR2 SVGAGI. V shed 0 bases and J 5 bases; nucleotides not matched to a gene: 3. CDR3 length: 15 residues. The CDR3 here is CASSYSTGGIETQYF. CDR3 nucleotide sequence: TGTGCCAGCAGTTACTCGACAGGGGGCATTGAGACCCAGTACTTC.

J is TRBJ2-2 and V is TRBV9; D not certain. With 2 bases removed from V and 1 base from J, the gap between germline ends came to 3 bases. The germline V gene encodes CDR1 SGDLS and CDR2 YYNGEE. The CDR3 spans 13 residues. The CDR3 protein is CASSVQNTGELFF. CDR3 sequence (DNA): TGTGCCAGCAGCGTTCAGAACACCGGGGAGCTGTTTTTT.

This rearrangement joins TRBV6-5 to TRBJ2-7; D unresolved. Germline V CDR1 and CDR2: MNHEY, SVGAGI. This CDR3 spans 14 amino acids. The V and J ends lost 6 bases and 2 bases respectively, with 14 bases between them. The CDR3 coding sequence is TGTGCCAGCAGCCCCCTCGCGGCGACCTACGAGCAGTACTTC. This codes for CASSPLAATYEQYF.

Within the sample, this clone is medium-sized. The genes are TRBV11-2 and TRBJ1-3, with D perhaps TRBD1 (5 bases). The germline V gene has CDR1 SGHAT and CDR2 FQNNGV. Between the trimmed V and J ends, which lost 5 bases and 4 bases, there was a span of 9 bases. This CDR3 is built from 13 residues. CDR3 region: CASSRDRGNTIYF. The CDR3 DNA reads as TGTGCCAGCAGCCGGGACCGCGGAAACACCATATATTTT.

This clone was seen a handful of times. The sample holds other DNA sequences that translate to the same CDR3. The CDR3 nucleotides are TGTGCCAGCAGCTTAGGGACAGCACACTATGGCTACACCTTC. Translated, it gives CASSLGTAHYGYTF. This rearrangement joins TRBV9 to TRBJ1-2; 7 nucleotides match TRBD1. Trimming removed 4 bases from V and 3 bases from J; junction bases left unmatched: 6. Germline V gene data show CDR1 as SGDLS and CDR2 as YYNGEE. The CDR3 extends over 14 amino acids.